The source of this T cell receptor beta chain is a study of T cell repertoires in cytomegalovirus infection. Background on the study: A matching HLA type, together with CMV infection, was signaled by public TCR beta signatures. Overall study results and limits: HLA-C-restricted CMV-specific TCR beta clonotypes were dominant in the ex vivo response. Adding up the frequency of public TCR beta families identified people who carried CMV plus the relevant HLA.

Each CDR3 protein gets one entry after TCRdb re-called the reads with MiXCR. Of 900,000 to 950,000 distinct CDR3 sequences listed, 31% were seen once; the top ten hold about 14%. This clonotype was seen only a few times. Its cognate antigen is unknown. The sample consisted of cultured CD8+ T cells from PBMCs, taken from culture after CMV antigen stimulation. The receptor's source is a human donor in good health (CMV status not recorded). Some clones in this sample may be carry-over from other donors' samples.

CDR3 residues: CASSYSMRGQASGELFF. The CDR3 DNA reads TGTGCCAGCAGTTACTCGATGAGGGGGCAGGCGTCCGGGGAGCTGTTTTTT. The chain couples TRBV6-5 to TRBJ2-2; TRBD1 matches 7 bases. Looked up from germline, CDR1 is MNHEY and CDR2 is SVGAGI. The length of the CDR3 is 17 residues. The V segment lost 0 bases and the J segment 6 bases; nucleotides outside the gene matches: 10.